This T cell receptor beta chain stems from a study of somatic mutations in cytotoxic T cells in rheumatoid arthritis. The data were produced by immunoSEQ multiplex PCR, yet TCRdb's version contains in-frame clones alone and is incomplete. The sample records approximately 13,000 clones, 82% being singletons. The germline gives CDR1 SQVTM, CDR2 ANQGSEA. V trimming: 4 bases; J trimming: 2 bases; junction bases outside the gene matches: 1. CDR3 length: 13 residues. This sequence originates from an adult with rheumatoid arthritis. Sequencing was performed on CD8+ T cells sorted from blood. The rearrangement uses TRBV29-1 and TRBJ1-2; 10 nucleotides line up with TRBD1. The CDR3 loop is CSVGQGANYGYTF. The CDR3 coding sequence is TGCAGCGTTGGACAGGGGGCGAACTATGGCTACACCTTC.